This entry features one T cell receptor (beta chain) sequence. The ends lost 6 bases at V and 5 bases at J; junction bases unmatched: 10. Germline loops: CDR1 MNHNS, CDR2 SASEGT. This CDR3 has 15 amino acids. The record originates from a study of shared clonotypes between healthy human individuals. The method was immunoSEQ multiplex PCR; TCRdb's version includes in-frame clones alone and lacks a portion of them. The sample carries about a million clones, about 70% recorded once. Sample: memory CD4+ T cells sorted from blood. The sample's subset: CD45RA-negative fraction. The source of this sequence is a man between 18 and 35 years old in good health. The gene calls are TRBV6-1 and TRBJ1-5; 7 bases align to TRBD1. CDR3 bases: TGTGCCAGCAGCGCGGGACAGTCGCCGGATCAGCCCCAGCATTTT. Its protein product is CASSAGQSPDQPQHF.